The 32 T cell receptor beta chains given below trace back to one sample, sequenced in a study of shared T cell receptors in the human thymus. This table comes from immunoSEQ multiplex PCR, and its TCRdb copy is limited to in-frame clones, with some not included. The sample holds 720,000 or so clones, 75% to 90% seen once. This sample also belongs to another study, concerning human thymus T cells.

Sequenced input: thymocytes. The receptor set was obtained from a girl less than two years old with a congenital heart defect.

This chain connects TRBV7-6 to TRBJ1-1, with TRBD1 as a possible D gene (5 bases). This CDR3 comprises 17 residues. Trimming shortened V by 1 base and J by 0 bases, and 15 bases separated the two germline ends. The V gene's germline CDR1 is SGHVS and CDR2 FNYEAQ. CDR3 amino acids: CASSLGGGWDMNTEAFF. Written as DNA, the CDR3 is TGTGCCAGCAGCTTAGGGGGGGGTTGGGATATGAACACTGAAGCTTTCTTT.

In DNA form, the CDR3 reads TGTGCCAGCAGCCCTGGGACAGGGTTAGGGCATGAGCAGTTCTTC. Protein sequence: CASSPGTGLGHEQFF. This chain uses TRBV7-6 with TRBJ2-1, with 9 bases aligning to TRBD1. Trimming at V came to 5 bases and at J to 8 bases, leaving 10 bases not matched to a gene. From germline, CDR1 is SGHVS and CDR2 FNYEAQ. The CDR3 is made up of 15 amino acids.

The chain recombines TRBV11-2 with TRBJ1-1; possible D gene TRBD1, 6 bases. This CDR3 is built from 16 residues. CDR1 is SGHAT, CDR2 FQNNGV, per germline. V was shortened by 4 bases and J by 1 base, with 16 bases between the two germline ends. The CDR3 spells CASSSPPRGPNTEAFF. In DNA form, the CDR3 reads TGTGCCAGCAGCTCCCCTCCCAGGGGCCCGAACACTGAAGCTTTCTTT.

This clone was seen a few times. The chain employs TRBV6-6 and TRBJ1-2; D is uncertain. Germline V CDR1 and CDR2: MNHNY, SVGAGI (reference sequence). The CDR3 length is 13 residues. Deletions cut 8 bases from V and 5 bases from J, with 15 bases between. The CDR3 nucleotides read TGTGCCAGCGAGTCCATTGGAGGGTATGGCTACACCTTC. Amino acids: CASESIGGYGYTF.

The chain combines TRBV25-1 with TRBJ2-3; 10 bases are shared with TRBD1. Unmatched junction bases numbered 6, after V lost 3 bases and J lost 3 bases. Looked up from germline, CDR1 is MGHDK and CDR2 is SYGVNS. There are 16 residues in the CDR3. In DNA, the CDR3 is TGTGCCAGCAGTGACGGGACAGGGGTTAAAACAGATACGCAGTATTTT. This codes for CASSDGTGVKTDTQYF.

The CDR3 coding sequence is TGTGCCAGCAGTGTAACAGGGGCCAAGGTGGGCAATCAGCCCCAGCATTTT. This codes for CASSVTGAKVGNQPQHF. The V gene is TRBV27, the J gene TRBJ1-5; 7 bases agree with TRBD1. V was pared by 5 bases and J by 2 bases, with 12 bases of the junction left unmatched. Germline CDR1 is MNHEY and CDR2 is SMNVEV (reference sequence). CDR3 length: 17 residues.

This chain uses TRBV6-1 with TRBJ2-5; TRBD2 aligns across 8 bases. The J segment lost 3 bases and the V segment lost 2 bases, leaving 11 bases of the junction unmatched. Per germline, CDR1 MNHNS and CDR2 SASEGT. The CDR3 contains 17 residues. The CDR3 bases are TGTGCCAGCAGTGAACAAGATCGGGGGGGCTGGAAAGAGACCCAGTACTTC. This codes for CASSEQDRGGWKETQYF.

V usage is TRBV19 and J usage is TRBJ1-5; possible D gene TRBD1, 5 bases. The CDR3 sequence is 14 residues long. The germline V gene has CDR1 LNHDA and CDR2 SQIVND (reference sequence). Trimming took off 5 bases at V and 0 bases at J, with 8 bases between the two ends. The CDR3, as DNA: TGTGCCAGTAGTTTCGACAGTAGCAATCAGCCCCAGCATTTT. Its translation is CASSFDSSNQPQHF. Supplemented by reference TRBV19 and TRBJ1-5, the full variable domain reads DGGITQSPKYLFRKEGQNVTLSCEQNLNHDAMYWYRQDPGQGLRLIYYSQIVNDFQKGDIAEGYSVSREKKESFPLTVTSAQKNPTAFYLCASSFDSSNQPQHFGDGTRLSIL.

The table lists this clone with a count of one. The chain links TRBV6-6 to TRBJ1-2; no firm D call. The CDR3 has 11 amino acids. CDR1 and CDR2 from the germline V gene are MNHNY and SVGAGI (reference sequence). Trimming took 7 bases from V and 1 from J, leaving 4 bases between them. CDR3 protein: CASILNYGYTF. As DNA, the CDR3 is TGTGCCAGCATCCTTAACTATGGCTACACCTTC.

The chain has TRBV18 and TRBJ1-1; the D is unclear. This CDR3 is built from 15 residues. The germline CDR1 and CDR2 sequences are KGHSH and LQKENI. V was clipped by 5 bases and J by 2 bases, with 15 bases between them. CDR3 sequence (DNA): TGTGCCAGCTCAACTACGACCGTAATTAACACTGAAGCTTTCTTT. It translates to CASSTTTVINTEAFF.

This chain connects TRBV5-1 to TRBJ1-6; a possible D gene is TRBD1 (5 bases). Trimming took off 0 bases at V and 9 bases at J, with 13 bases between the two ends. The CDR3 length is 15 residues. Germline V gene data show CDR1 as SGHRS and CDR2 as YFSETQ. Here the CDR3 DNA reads TGCGCCAGCAGCTTGGAGGCAGGGAGGCGTTCACCCCTCCACTTT. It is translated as CASSLEAGRRSPLHF.

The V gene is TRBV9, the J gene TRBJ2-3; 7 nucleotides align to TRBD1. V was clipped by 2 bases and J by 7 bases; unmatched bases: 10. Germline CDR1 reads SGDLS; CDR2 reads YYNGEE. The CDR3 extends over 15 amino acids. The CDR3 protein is CASSVPDRTGYTQYF. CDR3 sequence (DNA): TGTGCCAGCAGCGTCCCGGACAGGACAGGTTATACGCAGTATTTT.

In DNA, the CDR3 is TGTGCCAGCAGCTTATCTCTCTCAGGGGATGCTTTCTTT. This sequence encodes CASSLSLSGDAFF. The V and J genes are TRBV7-8 and TRBJ1-1; tentatively, D is TRBD1 (6 bases). V was cut by 2 bases and J by 11 bases, with 15 bases left in between. Germline-derived CDR1 and CDR2 are SGHVS and FQNEAQ. The CDR3 is 13 amino acids.

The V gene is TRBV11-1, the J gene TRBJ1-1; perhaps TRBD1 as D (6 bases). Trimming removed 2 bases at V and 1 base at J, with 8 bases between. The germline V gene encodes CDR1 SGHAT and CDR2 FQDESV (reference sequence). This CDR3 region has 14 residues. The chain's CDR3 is CASSLSRGNTEAFF. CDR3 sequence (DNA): TGTGCCAGCAGCTTATCCAGGGGGAACACTGAAGCTTTCTTT.

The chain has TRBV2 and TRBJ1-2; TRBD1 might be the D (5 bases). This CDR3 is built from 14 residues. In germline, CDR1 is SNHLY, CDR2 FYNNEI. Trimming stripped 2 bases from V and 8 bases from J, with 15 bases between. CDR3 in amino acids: CASSESRVFGGYTF. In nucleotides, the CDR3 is TGTGCCAGCAGTGAAAGCAGGGTCTTCGGCGGCTACACCTTC.

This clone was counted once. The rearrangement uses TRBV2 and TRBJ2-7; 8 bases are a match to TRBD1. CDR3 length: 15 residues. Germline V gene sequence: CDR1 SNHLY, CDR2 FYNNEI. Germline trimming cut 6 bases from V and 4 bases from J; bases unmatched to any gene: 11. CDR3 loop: CASSEPGQALYEQYF. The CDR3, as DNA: TGTGCCAGCAGCGAACCGGGACAGGCCTTATACGAGCAGTACTTC.

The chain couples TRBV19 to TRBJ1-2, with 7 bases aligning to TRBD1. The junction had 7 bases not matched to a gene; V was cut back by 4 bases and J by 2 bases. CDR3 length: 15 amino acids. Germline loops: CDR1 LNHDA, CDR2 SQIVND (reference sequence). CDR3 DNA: TGTGCCAGTAGTAGACCGGGACAGATCAACTATGGCTACACCTTC. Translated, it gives CASSRPGQINYGYTF.

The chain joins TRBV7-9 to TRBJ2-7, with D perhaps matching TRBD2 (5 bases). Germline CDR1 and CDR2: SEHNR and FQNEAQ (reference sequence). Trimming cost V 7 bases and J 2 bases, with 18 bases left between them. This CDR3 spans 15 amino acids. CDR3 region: CASTPSSRGAYEQYF. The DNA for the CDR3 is TGTGCCAGCACACCATCGTCTCGGGGAGCCTACGAGCAGTACTTC.

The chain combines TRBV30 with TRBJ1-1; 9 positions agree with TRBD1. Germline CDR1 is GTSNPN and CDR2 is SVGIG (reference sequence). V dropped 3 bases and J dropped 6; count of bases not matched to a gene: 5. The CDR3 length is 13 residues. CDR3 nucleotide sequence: TGTGCCTGGAGGACAGGGGGAGGCGCTGAAGCTTTCTTT. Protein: CAWRTGGGAEAFF.

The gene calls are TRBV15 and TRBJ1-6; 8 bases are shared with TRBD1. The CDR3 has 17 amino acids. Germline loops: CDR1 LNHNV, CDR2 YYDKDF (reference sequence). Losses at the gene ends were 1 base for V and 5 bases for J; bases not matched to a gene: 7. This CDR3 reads CATSRGRTGIDNSPLHF. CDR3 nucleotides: TGTGCCACCAGCAGAGGCCGGACAGGGATCGATAATTCACCCCTCCACTTT.

CDR3: CASKKTGGYQPQHF. The CDR3 DNA reads TGTGCCAGTAAAAAAACAGGGGGCTATCAGCCCCAGCATTTT. The chain employs TRBV28 and TRBJ1-5; 9 positions agree with TRBD1. This CDR3 has 14 residues. After removal of 9 bases from V and 5 bases from J, the junction contained 8 bases not matched to a gene. Germline V gives CDR1 MDHEN, CDR2 SYDVKM.

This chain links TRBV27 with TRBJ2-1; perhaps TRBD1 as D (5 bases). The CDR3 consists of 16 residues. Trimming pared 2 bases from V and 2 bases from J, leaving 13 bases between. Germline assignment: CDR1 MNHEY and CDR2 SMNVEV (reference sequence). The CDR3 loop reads CASSLGRQGTYNEQFF. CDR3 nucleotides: TGTGCCAGCAGTTTAGGTCGTCAGGGTACCTACAATGAGCAGTTCTTC.

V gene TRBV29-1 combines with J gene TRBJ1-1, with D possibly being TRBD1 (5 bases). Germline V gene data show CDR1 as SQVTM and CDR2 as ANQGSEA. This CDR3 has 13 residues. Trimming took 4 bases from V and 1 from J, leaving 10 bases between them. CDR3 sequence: CSVGRTGNTEAFF. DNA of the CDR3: TGCAGCGTTGGGAGAACAGGGAACACTGAAGCTTTCTTT.

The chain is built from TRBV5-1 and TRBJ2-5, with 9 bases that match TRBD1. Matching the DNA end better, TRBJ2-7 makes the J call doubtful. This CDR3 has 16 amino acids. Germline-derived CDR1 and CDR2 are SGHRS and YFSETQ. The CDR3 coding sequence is TGCGCCAGCAGCTTGGATCCGGACAGGGGAGAATACGAGCAGTACTTC. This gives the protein CASSLDPDRGEYEQYF.

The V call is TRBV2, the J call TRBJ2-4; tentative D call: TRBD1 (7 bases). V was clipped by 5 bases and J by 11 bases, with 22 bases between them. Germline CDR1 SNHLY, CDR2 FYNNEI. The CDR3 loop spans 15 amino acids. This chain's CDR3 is CASSPTGSRDWVQYF. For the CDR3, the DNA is TGTGCCAGCAGTCCGACAGGGTCGCGGGACTGGGTTCAGTACTTC.

The CDR3 region has the DNA TGTGCCAGTAGTTCCGTGCGGAGGGAGCAGACCCAGTACTTC. It encodes CASSSVRREQTQYF. The genes are TRBV19 and TRBJ2-5; maybe TRBD2 (6 bases). Germline-derived CDR1 and CDR2 are LNHDA and SQIVND (reference sequence). V lost 5 bases to trimming and J lost 6 bases, with 16 bases between them. CDR3 size: 14 residues.

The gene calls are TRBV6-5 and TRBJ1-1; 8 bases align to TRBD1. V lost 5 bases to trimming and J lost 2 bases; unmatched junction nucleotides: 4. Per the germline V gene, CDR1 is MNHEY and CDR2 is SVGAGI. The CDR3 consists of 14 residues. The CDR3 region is CASSPPGGNTEAFF. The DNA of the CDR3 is TGTGCCAGCAGTCCTCCAGGGGGCAACACTGAAGCTTTCTTT.

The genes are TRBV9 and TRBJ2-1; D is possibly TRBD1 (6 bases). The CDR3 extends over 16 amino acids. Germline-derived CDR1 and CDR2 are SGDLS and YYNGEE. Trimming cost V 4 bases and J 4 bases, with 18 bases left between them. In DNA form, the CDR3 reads TGTGCCAGCAGCCCCCATGTAGGGGGTGTATACAATGAGCAGTTCTTC. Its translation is CASSPHVGGVYNEQFF.

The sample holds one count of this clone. DNA for the CDR3: TGCGCCAGCAGCCTACAATGCGAGGGGGCGAAGTACACCGGGGAGCTGTTTTTT. Translation: CASSLQCEGAKYTGELFF. This chain uses TRBV4-3 with TRBJ2-2; 7 positions agree with TRBD1. There are 18 residues in the CDR3. Trimming cost V 4 bases and J 3 bases; bases outside gene matches: 14. Looked up from germline, CDR1 is LGHNA and CDR2 is YSLEER.

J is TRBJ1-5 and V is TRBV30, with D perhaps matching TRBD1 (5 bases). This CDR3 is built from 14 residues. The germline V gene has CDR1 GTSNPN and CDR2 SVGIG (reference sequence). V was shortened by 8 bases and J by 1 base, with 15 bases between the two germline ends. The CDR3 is CAAYDRGSNQPQHF. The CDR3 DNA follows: TGTGCCGCCTACGACAGAGGAAGCAATCAGCCCCAGCATTTT. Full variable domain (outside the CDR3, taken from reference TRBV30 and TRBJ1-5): SQTIHQWPATLVQPVGSPLSLECTVEGTSNPNLYWYRQAAGRGLQLLFYSVGIGQISSEVPQNLSASRPQDRQFILSSKKLLLSDSGFYLCAAYDRGSNQPQHFGDGTRLSIL.

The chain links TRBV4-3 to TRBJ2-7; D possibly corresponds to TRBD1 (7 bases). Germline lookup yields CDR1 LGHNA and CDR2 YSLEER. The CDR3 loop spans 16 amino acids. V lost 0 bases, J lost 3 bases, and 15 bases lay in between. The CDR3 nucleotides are TGCGCCAGCAGCCAAGAAGGCGGGACAGTCTTCTACGAGCAGTACTTC. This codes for CASSQEGGTVFYEQYF.

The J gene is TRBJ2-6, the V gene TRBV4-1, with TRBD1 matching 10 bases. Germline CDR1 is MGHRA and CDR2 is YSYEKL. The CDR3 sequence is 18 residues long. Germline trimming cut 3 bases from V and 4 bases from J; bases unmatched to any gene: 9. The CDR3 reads CASSQPGQGLAGANVLTF. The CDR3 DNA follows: TGCGCCAGCAGCCAGCCGGGACAGGGGCTCGCCGGGGCCAACGTCCTGACTTTC.